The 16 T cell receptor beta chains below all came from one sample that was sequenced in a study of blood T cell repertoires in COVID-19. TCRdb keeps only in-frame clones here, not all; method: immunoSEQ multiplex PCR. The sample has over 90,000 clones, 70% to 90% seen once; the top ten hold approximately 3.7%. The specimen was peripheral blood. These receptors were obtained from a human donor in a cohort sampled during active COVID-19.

The CDR3 is CASSLRQGSNEKLFF. CDR3 coding DNA: TGCGCCAGCAGCCTACGACAGGGAAGTAATGAAAAACTGTTTTTT. This rearrangement joins TRBV5-1 to TRBJ1-4, with TRBD1 matching 7 bases. The CDR3 is 15 residues long. From germline, CDR1 is SGHRS and CDR2 YFSETQ. Losses at the gene ends were 4 bases for V and 4 bases for J; bases not matched to a gene: 7.

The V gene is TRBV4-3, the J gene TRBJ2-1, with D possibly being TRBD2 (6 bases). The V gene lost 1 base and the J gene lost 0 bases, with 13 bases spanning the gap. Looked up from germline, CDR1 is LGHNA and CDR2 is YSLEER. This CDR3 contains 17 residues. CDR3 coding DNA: TGCGCCAGCAGCCAAGTGGAGGGCCTCCTCTCCTACAATGAGCAGTTCTTC. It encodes CASSQVEGLLSYNEQFF.

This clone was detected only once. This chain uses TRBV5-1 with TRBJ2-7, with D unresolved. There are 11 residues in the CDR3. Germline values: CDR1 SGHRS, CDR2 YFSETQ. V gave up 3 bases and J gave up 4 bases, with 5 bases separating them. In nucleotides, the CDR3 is TGCGCCAGCAGCTATAGTTACGAGCAGTACTTC. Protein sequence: CASSYSYEQYF.

CDR3 DNA: TGCGCCACCGTAGAGGACGGGGACACAGATACGCAGTATTTT. Translated: CATVEDGDTDTQYF. The rearrangement uses TRBV5-1 and TRBJ2-3; weak D call: TRBD2 (5 bases). The CDR3 covers 14 residues. V was shortened by 9 bases and J by 2 bases, with 16 bases between the two germline ends. CDR1 is SGHRS and CDR2 is YFSETQ in the germline V gene. The full variable domain, in which reference TRBV5-1 and TRBJ2-3 provide the parts outside the CDR3, is KAGVTQTPRYLIKTRGQQVTLSCSPISGHRSVSWYQQTPGQGLQFLFEYFSETQRNKGNFPGRFSGRQFSNSRSEMNVSTLELGDSALYLCATVEDGDTDTQYFGPGTRLTVL.

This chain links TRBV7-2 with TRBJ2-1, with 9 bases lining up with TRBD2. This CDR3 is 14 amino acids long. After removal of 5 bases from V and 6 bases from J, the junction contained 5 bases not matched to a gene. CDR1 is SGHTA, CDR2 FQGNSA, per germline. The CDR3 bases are TGTGCCAGCAGCCTTGGACTAGCGAGCAATGAGCAGTTCTTC. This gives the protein CASSLGLASNEQFF.

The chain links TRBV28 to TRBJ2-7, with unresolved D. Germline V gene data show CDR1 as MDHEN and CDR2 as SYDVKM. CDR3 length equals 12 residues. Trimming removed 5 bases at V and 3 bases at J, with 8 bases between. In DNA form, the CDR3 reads TGTGCCAGCAGTCCCCCTCTCTACGAGCAGTACTTC. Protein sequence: CASSPPLYEQYF.

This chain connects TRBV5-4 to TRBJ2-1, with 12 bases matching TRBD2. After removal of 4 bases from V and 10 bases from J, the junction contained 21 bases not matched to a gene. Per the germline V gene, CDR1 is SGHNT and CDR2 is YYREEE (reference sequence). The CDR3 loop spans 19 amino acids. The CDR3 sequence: CASSVKRTSGIPTGEEQFF. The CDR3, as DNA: TGTGCCAGCAGCGTTAAAAGGACTAGCGGGATCCCCACCGGGGAGGAGCAGTTCTTC.

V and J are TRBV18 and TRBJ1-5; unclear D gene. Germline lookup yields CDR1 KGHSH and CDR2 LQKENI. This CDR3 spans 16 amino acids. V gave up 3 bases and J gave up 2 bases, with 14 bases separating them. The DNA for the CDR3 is TGTGCCAGCTCACCCTCCGGGGTCGTGGGCAATCAGCCCCAGCATTTT. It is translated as CASSPSGVVGNQPQHF.

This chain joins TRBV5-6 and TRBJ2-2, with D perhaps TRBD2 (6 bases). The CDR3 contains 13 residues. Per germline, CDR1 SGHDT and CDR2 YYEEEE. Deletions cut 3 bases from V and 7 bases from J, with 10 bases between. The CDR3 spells CASSYGGDGELFF. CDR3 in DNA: TGTGCCAGCAGCTACGGGGGAGACGGGGAGCTGTTTTTT.

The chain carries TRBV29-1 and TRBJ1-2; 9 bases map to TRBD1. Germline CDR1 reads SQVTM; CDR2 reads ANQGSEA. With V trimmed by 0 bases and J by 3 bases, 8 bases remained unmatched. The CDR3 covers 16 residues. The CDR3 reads CSVEDQRDRDYYGYTF. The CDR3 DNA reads TGCAGCGTTGAAGATCAAAGGGACAGGGATTACTATGGCTACACCTTC.

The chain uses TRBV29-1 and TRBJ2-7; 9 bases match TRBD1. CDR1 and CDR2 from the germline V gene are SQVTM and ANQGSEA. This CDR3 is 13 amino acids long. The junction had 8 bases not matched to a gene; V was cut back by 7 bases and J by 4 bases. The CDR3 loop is CSASGTGSYEQYF. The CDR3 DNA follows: TGCAGCGCCTCCGGGACAGGGAGTTACGAGCAGTACTTC.

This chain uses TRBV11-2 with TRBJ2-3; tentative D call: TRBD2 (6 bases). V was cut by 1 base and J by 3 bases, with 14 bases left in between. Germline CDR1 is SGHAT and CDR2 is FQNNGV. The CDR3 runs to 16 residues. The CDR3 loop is CASSLGEGRSTDTQYF. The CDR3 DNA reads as TGTGCCAGCAGCTTAGGCGAAGGGAGGAGTACAGATACGCAGTATTTT.

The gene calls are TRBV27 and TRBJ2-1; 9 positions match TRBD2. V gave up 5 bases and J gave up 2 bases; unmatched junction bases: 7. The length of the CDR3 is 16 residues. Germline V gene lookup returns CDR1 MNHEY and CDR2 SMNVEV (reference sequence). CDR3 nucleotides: TGTGCCAGCAGTGCAAGCGGGAGGATAACCTACAATGAGCAGTTCTTC. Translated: CASSASGRITYNEQFF.

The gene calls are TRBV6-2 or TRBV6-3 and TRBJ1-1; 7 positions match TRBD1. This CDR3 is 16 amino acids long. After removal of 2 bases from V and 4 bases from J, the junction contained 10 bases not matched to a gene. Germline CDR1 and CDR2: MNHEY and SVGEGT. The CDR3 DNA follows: TGTGCCAGCAGTTACCCCAGACAGGGCCAGTCCACTGAAGCTTTCTTT. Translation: CASSYPRQGQSTEAFF.

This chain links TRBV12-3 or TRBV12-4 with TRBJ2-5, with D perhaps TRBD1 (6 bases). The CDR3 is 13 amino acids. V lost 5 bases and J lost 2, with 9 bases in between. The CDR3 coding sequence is TGTGCCAGCAGTCACGGACAGCAAGAGACCCAGTACTTC. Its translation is CASSHGQQETQYF.

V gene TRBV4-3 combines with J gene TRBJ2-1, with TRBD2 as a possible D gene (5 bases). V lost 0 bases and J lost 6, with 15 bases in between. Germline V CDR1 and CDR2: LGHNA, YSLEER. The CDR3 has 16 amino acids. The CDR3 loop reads CASSQEYTSGVNEQFF. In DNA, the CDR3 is TGCGCCAGCAGCCAAGAATATACGAGCGGAGTCAATGAGCAGTTCTTC.